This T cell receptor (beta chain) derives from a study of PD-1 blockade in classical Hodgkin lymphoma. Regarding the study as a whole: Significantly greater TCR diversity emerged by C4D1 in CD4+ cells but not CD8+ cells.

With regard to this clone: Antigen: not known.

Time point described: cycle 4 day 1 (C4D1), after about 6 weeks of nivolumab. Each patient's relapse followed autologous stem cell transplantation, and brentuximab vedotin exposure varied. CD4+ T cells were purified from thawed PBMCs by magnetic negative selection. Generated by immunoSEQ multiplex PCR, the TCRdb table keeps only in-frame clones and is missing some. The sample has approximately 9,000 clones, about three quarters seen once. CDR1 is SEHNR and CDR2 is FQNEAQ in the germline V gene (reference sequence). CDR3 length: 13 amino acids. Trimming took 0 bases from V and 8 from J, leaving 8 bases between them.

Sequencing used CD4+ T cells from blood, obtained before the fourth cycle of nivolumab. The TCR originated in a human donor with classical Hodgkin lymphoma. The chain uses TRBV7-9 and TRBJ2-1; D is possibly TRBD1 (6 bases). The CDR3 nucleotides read TGTGCCAGCAGCTTAGCGGGGGCGGATGAGCAGTTCTTC. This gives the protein CASSLAGADEQFF.